These 23 T cell receptor beta chains came from one sample sequenced in a study of T-cell reconstitution after alpha-beta-depleted transplantation in children. Molecular barcoding with unique molecular identifiers was used for the TCRbeta library. MiXCR, run by TCRdb on the PCR reads, gives a single entry per CDR3 protein. The table includes about 580,000 distinct CDR3 sequences, over 25% detected once. The sequencing here drew on PBMCs, taken before TCRalphabeta/CD19-depleted stem cell transplant. These receptors were obtained from a boy younger than two with Wiskott-Aldrich syndrome, due to receive a stem cell transplant.

Only a few counts were recorded for this clonotype. The chain combines TRBV12-3 or TRBV12-4 with TRBJ2-1; 11 bases are shared with TRBD2. The CDR3 contains 12 residues. With V trimmed by 5 bases and J by 12 bases, 3 bases remained unmatched. CDR3 amino acids: CASSPGTSGQFF. Written as DNA, the CDR3 is TGTGCCAGCAGTCCTGGGACTAGCGGGCAGTTCTTC.

The chain links TRBV5-1 to TRBJ2-3; unclear D gene. Germline CDR1 and CDR2: SGHRS and YFSETQ. V was pared by 6 bases and J by 2 bases, with 13 bases between. CDR3 size: 14 residues. CDR3 DNA: TGCGCCAGCACCCCCGGGCAGCACACAGATACGCAGTATTTT. It is translated as CASTPGQHTDTQYF.

This clonotype showed up many times. The chain carries TRBV6-1 and TRBJ1-1, with 8 nucleotides matching TRBD1. This CDR3 comprises 13 residues. With 6 bases clipped from V and 3 bases from J, the junction kept 3 bases outside the gene matches. Germline V gene sequence: CDR1 MNHNS, CDR2 SASEGT. The CDR3 DNA reads TGTGCCAGCAGCGGACAGGGCTACACTGAAGCTTTCTTT. Translated, it gives CASSGQGYTEAFF.

This rearrangement joins TRBV3-1 to TRBJ1-2; D perhaps matches TRBD1 (5 bases). Trimming took off 2 bases at V and 4 bases at J, with 17 bases between the two ends. Germline lookup yields CDR1 LGHDT and CDR2 YNNKEL (reference sequence). This CDR3 has 16 amino acids. The CDR3 DNA reads TGTGCCAGCAGCCAACGCCCCTCGGGGCAGAGCTATGGCTACACCTTC. Its protein product is CASSQRPSGQSYGYTF.

This rearrangement joins TRBV21-1 to TRBJ1-5. TRBV21-1 is listed as a pseudogene. This CDR3 has 14 residues. CDR3 sequence (DNA): TGTGCCAGCAGCAAGGAGACGGTGAATCAGCCCCAGCATTTT. Translating gives CASSKETVNQPQHF.

This clonotype appeared a few times. The chain joins TRBV7-2 to TRBJ2-3; possibly TRBD2 for D (6 bases). This CDR3 has 16 amino acids. Germline values: CDR1 SGHTA, CDR2 FQGNSA. V gave up 1 base and J gave up 0 bases, with 11 bases separating them. The CDR3 loop is CASSLGVGSSTDTQYF. The CDR3 bases are TGTGCCAGCAGCTTAGGTGTCGGGAGTAGCACAGATACGCAGTATTTT. The variable domain in full, with the rest retrieved from reference TRBV7-2 and TRBJ2-3, is GAGVSQSPSNKVTEKGKDVELRCDPISGHTALYWYRQSLGQGLEFLIYFQGNSAPDKSGLPSDRFSAERTGGSVSTLTIQRTQQEDSAVYLCASSLGVGSSTDTQYFGPGTRLTVL.

Many counts were recorded for this clonotype. V is TRBV3-1 and J is TRBJ2-5, with 8 bases identical to TRBD2. CDR3 length: 17 amino acids. Germline CDR1 is LGHDT and CDR2 is YNNKEL (reference sequence). Germline trimming cut 0 bases from V and 0 bases from J; bases unmatched to any gene: 6. CDR3 sequence reads: CASSQDYDSGNQETQYF. CDR3 sequence (DNA): TGTGCCAGCAGCCAAGATTATGATAGCGGGAACCAAGAGACCCAGTACTTC.

J is TRBJ2-6 and V is TRBV3-1, with D possibly being TRBD1 or TRBD2 (5 bases each). This CDR3 comprises 16 residues. Germline CDR1 LGHDT, CDR2 YNNKEL (reference sequence). The germline V and J ends were trimmed by 0 bases and 2 bases, with 8 bases remaining between them. The CDR3 loop is CASSQDRGPGANVLTF. CDR3 bases: TGTGCCAGCAGCCAAGATAGGGGACCTGGGGCCAACGTCCTGACTTTC.

The gene calls are TRBV5-6 and TRBJ2-1, with 7 positions matching TRBD1. Germline lookup yields CDR1 SGHDT and CDR2 YYEEEE. The V gene end was trimmed by 4 bases and the J gene end by 5 bases; junction bases not matched to a gene: 12. This CDR3 contains 16 residues. CDR3 DNA sequence: TGTGCCAGCAGCCACATGGTAGAGGGGGCCCACAATGAGCAGTTCTTC. The encoded protein is CASSHMVEGAHNEQFF.

The rearrangement joins TRBV2 to TRBJ1-5; D remains ambiguous. Germline V gene lookup returns CDR1 SNHLY and CDR2 FYNNEI. The CDR3 is 13 residues long. V was clipped by 8 bases and J by 3 bases, with 11 bases between them. CDR3 sequence: CASGMRTNQPQHF. DNA of the CDR3: TGTGCCAGCGGGATGAGGACCAATCAGCCCCAGCATTTT. Full variable domain (rest looked up from reference TRBV2 and TRBJ1-5): EPEVTQTPSHQVTQMGQEVILRCVPISNHLYFYWYRQILGQKVEFLVSFYNNEISEKSEIFDDQFSVERPDGSNFTLKIRSTKLEDSAMYFCASGMRTNQPQHFGDGTRLSIL.

DNA for the CDR3: TGCAGTGTGTTTACTAGCGGGAGATTGGGTGAGCAGTTCTTC. Translating gives CSVFTSGRLGEQFF. The V and J genes are TRBV20-1 and TRBJ2-1, with 11 nucleotides matching TRBD2. From germline, CDR1 is DFQATT and CDR2 SNEGSKA (reference sequence). CDR3 length equals 14 residues. The V gene end was trimmed by 7 bases and the J gene end by 9 bases; junction bases not matched to a gene: 11.

This clonotype was observed a few times. J is TRBJ2-1 and V is TRBV11-2; 9 bases are a match to TRBD1. The V segment lost 2 bases and the J segment 3 bases; nucleotides outside the gene matches: 2. The CDR3 contains 15 residues. Germline-derived CDR1 and CDR2 are SGHAT and FQNNGV. The chain's CDR3 is CASSLTGQGYNEQFF. CDR3 bases: TGTGCCAGCAGCTTAACGGGACAGGGCTACAATGAGCAGTTCTTC. Based on the CDR3 plus reference TRBV11-2 and TRBJ2-1, the full variable domain is EAGVAQSPRYKIIEKRQSVAFWCNPISGHATLYWYQQILGQGPKLLIQFQNNGVVDDSQLPKDRFSAERLKGVDSTLKIQPAKLEDSAVYLCASSLTGQGYNEQFFGPGTRLTVL.

This clonotype was seen only a few times. The chain has TRBV2 and TRBJ1-2; TRBD1 might be the D (5 bases). CDR1 and CDR2 (germline): SNHLY, FYNNEI. The CDR3 is made up of 15 amino acids. V lost 6 bases, J lost 2 bases, and 16 bases lay in between. The CDR3 here is CASSTLGVRNYGYTF. The CDR3 DNA follows: TGTGCCAGCAGCACACTAGGGGTCCGCAACTATGGCTACACCTTC.

The gene calls are TRBV4-2 and TRBJ2-7; 12 bases line up with TRBD2. Germline CDR1 and CDR2: LGHNA and YNFKEQ. The CDR3 covers 18 residues. V trimming: 4 bases; J trimming: 2 bases; junction bases outside the gene matches: 12. Written as DNA, the CDR3 is TGTGCCAGCAGCCCACGTTCACTAGCGGGAGGAGAAACCTACGAGCAGTACTTC. Its translation: CASSPRSLAGGETYEQYF.

The sample holds a few counts of this clonotype. The V and J genes are TRBV20-1 and TRBJ1-2, with unresolved D. Trimming left V 3 bases short and J 6 bases short, with 11 bases between. The CDR3 extends over 12 amino acids. Germline CDR1 is DFQATT and CDR2 is SNEGSKA (reference sequence). CDR3 in amino acids: CSASFGSHGYTF. DNA of the CDR3: TGCAGTGCTAGCTTCGGGAGTCATGGCTACACCTTC.

The J gene is TRBJ1-2, the V gene TRBV29-1; D not certain. Looked up from germline, CDR1 is SQVTM and CDR2 is ANQGSEA. Trimming pared 4 bases from V and 3 bases from J, leaving 12 bases between. The CDR3 has 13 amino acids. The chain's CDR3 is CSVARIMDYGYTF. For the CDR3, the DNA is TGCAGCGTTGCCAGGATTATGGACTATGGCTACACCTTC.

This chain uses TRBV27 with TRBJ2-7, with D possibly being TRBD2 (5 bases). CDR3 length equals 14 residues. Trimming shortened V by 7 bases and J by 3 bases, and 16 bases separated the two germline ends. Germline lookup yields CDR1 MNHEY and CDR2 SMNVEV (reference sequence). In DNA, the CDR3 is TGTGCCAGCACCCGGACCGGGAACTACTACGAGCAGTACTTC. Its protein is CASTRTGNYYEQYF.

This clonotype was detected only a few times. This chain links TRBV5-1 with TRBJ2-1, with 14 bases fitting TRBD2. The germline gives CDR1 SGHRS, CDR2 YFSETQ. This CDR3 has 15 residues. Trimming cost V 4 bases and J 10 bases; bases outside gene matches: 7. CDR3 region: CASSPVGLAGVEQFF. In nucleotides, the CDR3 is TGCGCCAGCAGCCCCGTGGGACTAGCGGGAGTCGAGCAGTTCTTC.

This clonotype was recorded a few times. V usage is TRBV12-3 or TRBV12-4 and J usage is TRBJ2-2; D is ambiguous. Trimming pared 4 bases from V and 0 bases from J, leaving 6 bases between. The CDR3 is 14 residues long. CDR3 sequence (DNA): TGTGCCAGCAGTTGGGCCGCGAACACCGGGGAGCTGTTTTTT. This gives the protein CASSWAANTGELFF.

The chain employs TRBV19 and TRBJ2-5; 9 bases are a match to TRBD2. The better agreement between TRBJ2-1 and the DNA end casts doubt on the J call. This CDR3 has 15 residues. In germline, CDR1 is LNHDA, CDR2 SQIVND (reference sequence). The CDR3 reads CASSTSSGVYNEQFF. CDR3 DNA sequence: TGTGCCAGTAGTACATCTAGCGGGGTTTACAATGAGCAGTTCTTC.

The V call is TRBV5-6, the J call TRBJ2-3; 7 nucleotides line up with TRBD2. The CDR3 totals 19 residues. Trimming at V came to 0 bases and at J to 0 bases, leaving 13 bases not matched to a gene. Germline-derived CDR1 and CDR2 are SGHDT and YYEEEE. In DNA form, the CDR3 reads TGTGCCAGCAGCTTGGCCAATACCCGGTATAGCGGGAGCACAGATACGCAGTATTTT. It specifies CASSLANTRYSGSTDTQYF.

The chain has TRBV24-1 and TRBJ2-1; D may be TRBD1 (5 bases). V was pared by 10 bases and J by 8 bases, with 20 bases between. Germline assignment: CDR1 KGHDR and CDR2 SFDVKD. The CDR3 totals 14 residues. CDR3 bases: TGTGCCACTAAGGGAAGCGACAGTAGAGATGAGCAGTTCTTC. Its translation: CATKGSDSRDEQFF.

This clonotype was seen only a few times. The chain links TRBV7-9 to TRBJ2-5; no clear D gene. Germline lookup yields CDR1 SEHNR and CDR2 FQNEAQ (reference sequence). V was shortened by 10 bases and J by 3 bases, with 24 bases between the two germline ends. The CDR3 sequence is 16 residues long. The CDR3 DNA is TGTGCCACCTCCAGGTTTAGTCACGTCCCTGAAGAGACCCAGTACTTC. This gives the protein CATSRFSHVPEETQYF. The full variable domain, rest sourced from reference TRBV7-9 and TRBJ2-5, is DTGVSQNPRHKITKRGQNVTFRCDPISEHNRLYWYRQTLGQGPEFLTYFQNEAQLEKSRLLSDRFSAERPKGSFSTLEIQRTEQGDSAMYLCATSRFSHVPEETQYFGPGTRLLVL.